Shown below are 7 T cell receptor beta chains from a single sample sequenced in a study of shared clonotypes between healthy human individuals. Libraries were prepared by immunoSEQ multiplex PCR; TCRdb keeps only in-frame clonotypes and omits some of them. Seen here are approximately 2,200,000 clones, about 92% observed once, and the top ten hold under 2%. As defined, naive CD8 cells were CD45RO-negative and positively selected for CCR7, with terminally differentiated effector memory CD45RA+ cells excluded. Sequenced input: naive CD8+ T cells from PBMCs. The receptors shown here come from a man younger than 35 in good health. Some clones in this sample may be carry-over from other donors' samples.

The chain links TRBV10-3 to TRBJ1-1; D unclear. The CDR3 is made up of 14 amino acids. V shed 10 bases and J shed 0 bases, with 15 bases lying between them. Germline V CDR1 and CDR2: ENHRY, SYGVKD. CDR3 in DNA: TGTGCCACCCATAGTTGGGGAATGAACACTGAAGCTTTCTTT. Translated, it gives CATHSWGMNTEAFF.

This clone turned up a few times. This chain uses TRBV7-9 with TRBJ1-5; 10 positions agree with TRBD1. This CDR3 comprises 16 residues. The V and J ends lost 1 base and 7 bases, in that order; junction bases with no gene match: 7. The germline CDR1 and CDR2 sequences are SEHNR and FQNEAQ (reference sequence). Here the CDR3 reads CASSLGDRGLRQPQHF. The CDR3 nucleotides read TGTGCCAGCAGCTTAGGTGACAGGGGGCTTCGCCAGCCCCAGCATTTT. Using reference TRBV7-9 and TRBJ1-5 for the parts outside the CDR3, the full variable domain is DTGVSQNPRHKITKRGQNVTFRCDPISEHNRLYWYRQTLGQGPEFLTYFQNEAQLEKSRLLSDRFSAERPKGSFSTLEIQRTEQGDSAMYLCASSLGDRGLRQPQHFGDGTRLSIL.

Comments on this clone: This sample includes further DNA sequences coding for the same CDR3. The chain couples TRBV5-1 to TRBJ2-7, with TRBD1 identical over 7 bases. After removal of 0 bases from V and 3 bases from J, the junction contained 0 bases not matched to a gene. Looked up from germline, CDR1 is SGHRS and CDR2 is YFSETQ. CDR3 length equals 13 residues. CDR3 sequence: CASSLDRGYEQYF. CDR3 in DNA: TGCGCCAGCAGCTTGGACAGGGGCTACGAGCAGTACTTC.

The chain links TRBV9 to TRBJ2-1, with 10 bases aligning to TRBD2. The CDR3 is 15 amino acids. V dropped 4 bases and J dropped 6; count of bases not matched to a gene: 7. The germline V gene encodes CDR1 SGDLS and CDR2 YYNGEE. The CDR3, as DNA: TGTGCCAGCAGCCCCCCAGCGGGAGGGCCCAATGAGCAGTTCTTC. It translates to CASSPPAGGPNEQFF.

This chain joins TRBV27 and TRBJ2-7; 12 bases are a match to TRBD2. J was trimmed by 4 bases and V by 6 bases; bases with no gene match: 10. Germline CDR1 is MNHEY and CDR2 is SMNVEV (reference sequence). CDR3 size: 16 residues. The CDR3, as DNA: TGTGCCAGCAGCCCCATCCCTAGCGGGAGGGTATACGAGCAGTACTTC. Translating it yields CASSPIPSGRVYEQYF.

This chain uses TRBV19 with TRBJ1-5; D unclear. Trimming stripped 3 bases from V and 4 bases from J, with 10 bases between. Germline assignment: CDR1 LNHDA and CDR2 SQIVND (reference sequence). This CDR3 is built from 14 residues. CDR3 in amino acids: CASSMWAVNQPQHF. CDR3 in DNA: TGTGCCAGTAGTATGTGGGCGGTAAATCAGCCCCAGCATTTT.

The chain's CDR3 is CASSLTGRGGGGYTF. In nucleotides, the CDR3 is TGTGCCAGCAGTTTAACGGGGAGGGGTGGCGGTGGCTACACCTTC. This rearrangement joins TRBV27 to TRBJ1-2; TRBD1 might be the D (5 bases). V shed 2 bases and J shed 7 bases, with 17 bases lying between them. Germline CDR1 is MNHEY and CDR2 is SMNVEV (reference sequence). The CDR3 is 15 amino acids.